These T cell receptor beta chains were read from a single sample in a study of cytomegalovirus exposure and HLA in healthy donors. The method was immunoSEQ multiplex PCR; TCRdb's version includes in-frame clones alone and lacks a portion of them. The sample contains tens of thousands of clones, roughly 80% of which appear only once. The sample consisted of PBMCs. These receptors were obtained from a man aged 30-40 years in good health and CMV-seronegative. CDR3s include the opening cysteine and the closing phenylalanine or tryptophan. A D gene is named only where the DNA matches it firmly. Size is omitted from some rows. Given values are once, few, many or a class for expanded clones.

>-|TRBV11-2|TRBJ2-5|TRBD2
TGTGCCAGCAGCCCCTGGACTAGCGGGGGCTGGGGGGAGACCCAGTACTTC
CASSPWTSGGWGETQYF
>-|TRBV5-5|TRBJ2-5|TRBD2
TGTGCCAGCAGTATGGGGACTAGCGGGAGGGCCCTATGGGAGACCCAGTACTTC
CASSMGTSGRALWETQYF
>few|TRBV2|TRBJ2-7|-
TGTGCCAGCCACATTGGCGGAAGCTCCTACGAGCAGTACTTC
CASHIGGSSYEQYF
>-|TRBV7-2|TRBJ2-1|-
TGTGCCAGCAGCTTAACTCCTTCCTCGAATGAGCAGTTCTTC
CASSLTPSSNEQFF
>-|TRBV19|TRBJ2-7|-
TGTGCCAGTAGTACTCCTCCCTACGAGCAGTACTTC
CASSTPPYEQYF
>-|TRBV30|TRBJ1-5|TRBD1
TGTGCCTGGACCGCGGACAGGGGAAGCAATCAGCCCCAGCATTTT
CAWTADRGSNQPQHF
>once|TRBV9|TRBJ2-7|TRBD1
TGTGCCAGCAGCGTAGGCCGGCACCAGGGACAGGGGGCGGTTGAGCAGTACTTC
CASSVGRHQGQGAVEQYF
>-|TRBV18|TRBJ1-3|-
TGTGCCAGCTCACCATTCGAAGTTACTATCTCTGGAAACACCATATATTTT
CASSPFEVTISGNTIYF
>-|TRBV29-1|TRBJ1-1|TRBD1
TGCAGCGTTCGGACAGGATACACTGAAGCTTTCTTT
CSVRTGYTEAFF
>once|TRBV18|TRBJ1-1|-
TGTGCCACCTCCGGACAGCACACTGAAGCTTTCTTT
CATSGQHTEAFF
>-|TRBV18|TRBJ1-1|TRBD1
TGTGCCAGCTCACGGGGGACAGGGGTCGCTGAAGCTTTCTTT
CASSRGTGVAEAFF
>-|TRBV7-2|TRBJ2-1|-
TGTGCCAGCAGCTTAGCGGCAGGGGTGTACAATGAGCAGTTCTTC
CASSLAAGVYNEQFF
>-|TRBV12-5|TRBJ2-1|TRBD1
TGTGCTAGTGGTTCCCGGGACAGCGCGTACAATGAGCAGTTCTTC
CASGSRDSAYNEQFF
>-|TRBV4-1|TRBJ1-2|-
TGCGCCAGCAGCCAGGGCCGGGGGGGAGGCTATGGCTACACCTTC
CASSQGRGGGYGYTF
>-|TRBV5-4|TRBJ2-5|TRBD1
TGTGCCAGCAGCTTGCCCGGGACAGGGCGGGAGACCCAGTACTTC
CASSLPGTGRETQYF
>-|TRBV6-5|TRBJ1-3|TRBD1
TGTGCCAGCAGTTACTCGACAGGGGAAGGACACACCATATATTTT
CASSYSTGEGHTIYF
>few|TRBV7-6|TRBJ2-7|-
TGTGCCAGCAGCGCCGGATCTCGAGAGGACGAGCAGTACTTC
CASSAGSREDEQYF
>once|TRBV15|TRBJ1-4|TRBD1
TGTGCCACCAGCAACCCGGGACAGGGTGGAGAAAAACTGTTTTTT
CATSNPGQGGEKLFF
>-|TRBV7-2|TRBJ1-5|-
TGTGCCAGCAGCTTAGTCTCTAGGAGCAATCAGCCCCAGCATTTT
CASSLVSRSNQPQHF
>-|TRBV11-2|TRBJ1-2|-
TGTGCCAGCAGCTCAACACGAGGGCTTAACTATGGCTACACCTTC
CASSSTRGLNYGYTF
>once|TRBV4-2|TRBJ1-2|-
TGTGCCAGCAGCCAGGGGGGGAGTCCCTATGGCTACACCTTC
CASSQGGSPYGYTF
>-|TRBV27|TRBJ1-5|-
TGTGCCAGCAGCCGGACCGCGTCTAGCAATTGGCCCCAGCATTTT
CASSRTASSNWPQHF
>-|TRBV18|TRBJ1-1|TRBD1
TGTGCCAGCTCACCTCGGACAGGGGGCGACGGTGAAGCTTTCTTT
CASSPRTGGDGEAFF
>-|TRBV5-5|TRBJ1-6|-
TGTGCCAGCAGCTTAAATAGCGAGACGGCAGCCACCTCCTATAATTCACCCCTCCACTTT
CASSLNSETAATSYNSPLHF
>-|TRBV6-1|TRBJ2-1|TRBD2
TGTGCCAGCAGTGGTCAAGGGAGCGGGAGTACCCCCAATGAGCAGTTCTTC
CASSGQGSGSTPNEQFF
>-|TRBV6-4|TRBJ2-3|-
TGTGCCAGCAGTGCAACTACCAGCACAGATACGCAGTATTTT
CASSATTSTDTQYF
>-|TRBV4-1|TRBJ2-7|TRBD2
TGCGCCAGCAGCCAAGAAGCGGGAGACTCCTACGAGCAGTACTTC
CASSQEAGDSYEQYF
>-|TRBV6-5|TRBJ2-5|-
TGTGCCAGCAGTTACTCGAGAGCGGCGTGGACCCAGTACTTC
CASSYSRAAWTQYF
>-|TRBV11-2|TRBJ1-2|-
TGTGCCAGCAGCTTAGGGCCAAACTATGGCTACACCTTC
CASSLGPNYGYTF
>-|TRBV11-2|TRBJ1-1|-
TGTGCCAGCAGCTTCCCCAGGGGTGGCACTGAAGCTTTCTTT
CASSFPRGGTEAFF
>-|TRBV15|TRBJ1-1|-
TGTGCCACCAGCCCCCGGGGGGGTCGTGCTTTCTTT
CATSPRGGRAFF
>-|TRBV18|TRBJ2-3|-
TGTGCCAGCTCACCGCCGGGTACAGATACGCAGTATTTT
CASSPPGTDTQYF
>-|TRBV4-3|TRBJ2-1|TRBD2
TGCGCCAGCAGCCAAGATATAGGGACTAGCGGCTACAATGAGCAGTTCTTC
CASSQDIGTSGYNEQFF
>many|TRBV6-4|TRBJ2-2|-
TGTGCCAGCAGCCAAGGGACTGCCGGGGAGCTGTTTTTT
CASSQGTAGELFF
>-|TRBV28|TRBJ2-7|TRBD1
TGTGCCAGCAGGGGTTCCGGGACAGGCCCCTACGAGCAGTACTTC
CASRGSGTGPYEQYF
>-|TRBV19|TRBJ2-6|-
TGTGCCAGTGTCGGACACAGCTCTGGGGCCAACGTCCTGACTTTC
CASVGHSSGANVLTF
>once|TRBV9|TRBJ2-3|-
TGTGCCAGCAGCGAGGGCGGGGGCACAGATACGCAGTATTTT
CASSEGGGTDTQYF
>-|TRBV19|TRBJ1-5|-
TGTGCCAGTAACCGGGGACTGAACCTGGGCAATCAGCCCCAGCATTTT
CASNRGLNLGNQPQHF
>-|TRBV11-1|TRBJ2-4|-
TGTGCCAGCAGCCACAGGGGGGGGGTTCAGTACTTC
CASSHRGGVQYF